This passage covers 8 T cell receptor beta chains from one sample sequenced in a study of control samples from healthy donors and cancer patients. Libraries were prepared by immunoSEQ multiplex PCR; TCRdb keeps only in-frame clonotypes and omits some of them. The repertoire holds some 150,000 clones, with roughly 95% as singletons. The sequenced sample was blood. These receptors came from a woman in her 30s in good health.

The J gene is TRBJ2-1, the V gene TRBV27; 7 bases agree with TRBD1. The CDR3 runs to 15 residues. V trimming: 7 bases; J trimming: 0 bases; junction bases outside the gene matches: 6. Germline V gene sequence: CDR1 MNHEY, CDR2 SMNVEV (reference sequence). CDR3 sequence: CASNKQGTSYNEQFF. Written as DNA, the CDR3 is TGTGCCAGCAACAAACAGGGGACCTCCTACAATGAGCAGTTCTTC.

CDR3 bases: TGTGCCAGCAGCGTATACAGGGTTGAAGCTTTCTTT. Encoded protein: CASSVYRVEAFF. The chain uses TRBV11-2 and TRBJ1-1; a possible D gene is TRBD1 (6 bases). Germline CDR1 and CDR2: SGHAT and FQNNGV. Trimming cost V 5 bases and J 7 bases, with 11 bases left between them. The CDR3 has 12 residues.

For the CDR3, the DNA is TGTGCCAGTAGTGCGGGGCTCGGAGATACGCAGTATTTT. Protein sequence: CASSAGLGDTQYF. The chain is built from TRBV19 and TRBJ2-3; the D gene is possibly TRBD2 (6 bases). Deletions cut 5 bases from V and 5 bases from J, with 11 bases between. The CDR3 covers 13 residues. Germline CDR1 LNHDA, CDR2 SQIVND (reference sequence).

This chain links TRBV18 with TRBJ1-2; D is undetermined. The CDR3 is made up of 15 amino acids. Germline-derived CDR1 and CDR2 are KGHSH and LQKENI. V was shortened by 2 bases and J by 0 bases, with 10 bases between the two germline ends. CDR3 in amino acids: CASSPGAEANYGYTF. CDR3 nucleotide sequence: TGTGCCAGCTCACCAGGAGCTGAAGCTAACTATGGCTACACCTTC.

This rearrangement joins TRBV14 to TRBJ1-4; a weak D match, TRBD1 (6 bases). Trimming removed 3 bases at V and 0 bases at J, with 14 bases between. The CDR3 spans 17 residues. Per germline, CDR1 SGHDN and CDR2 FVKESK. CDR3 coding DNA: TGTGCCAGCAGCCAGGCCAGGACAGCCGCAACTAATGAAAAACTGTTTTTT. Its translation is CASSQARTAATNEKLFF.

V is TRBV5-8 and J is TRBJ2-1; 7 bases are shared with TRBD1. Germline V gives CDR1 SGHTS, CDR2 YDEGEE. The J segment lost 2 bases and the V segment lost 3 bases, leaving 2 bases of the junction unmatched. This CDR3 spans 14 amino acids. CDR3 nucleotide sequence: TGTGCCAGCAGCTCGGACAGGACCTACAATGAGCAGTTCTTC. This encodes CASSSDRTYNEQFF.

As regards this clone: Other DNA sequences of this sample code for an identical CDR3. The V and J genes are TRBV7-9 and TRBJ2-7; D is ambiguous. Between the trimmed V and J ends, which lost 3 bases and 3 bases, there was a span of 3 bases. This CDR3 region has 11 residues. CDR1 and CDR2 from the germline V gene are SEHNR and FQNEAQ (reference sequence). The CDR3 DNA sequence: TGTGCCAGCAGCTTCAGCTACGAGCAGTACTTC. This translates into CASSFSYEQYF. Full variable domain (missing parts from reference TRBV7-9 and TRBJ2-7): DTGVSQNPRHKITKRGQNVTFRCDPISEHNRLYWYRQTLGQGPEFLTYFQNEAQLEKSRLLSDRFSAERPKGSFSTLEIQRTEQGDSAMYLCASSFSYEQYFGPGTRLTVT.

The CDR3 nucleotides read TGTGCCAGCAGCCCCCGACTAGCGGGGGCGCTTAACACCGGGGAGCTGTTTTTT. Amino acids: CASSPRLAGALNTGELFF. This rearrangement joins TRBV7-8 to TRBJ2-2, with 12 positions matching TRBD2. Germline V lookup: CDR1 SGHVS, CDR2 FQNEAQ. This CDR3 spans 18 amino acids. V lost 5 bases and J lost 2; bases outside the gene matches: 9.